The entry that follows covers one TCR beta chain sequence. Its antigen is unknown. The sample comes from a study of cytomegalovirus exposure and HLA in healthy donors. With 60 Vbeta and 13 Jbeta primers, the PCR was carried out. Generated by immunoSEQ multiplex PCR, the TCRdb table keeps only in-frame clones and is missing some. The sample has roughly 120,000 clones; about 76% are singletons. This CDR3 contains 14 residues. V lost 3 bases and J 1 base, leaving 10 bases between the germline ends. The germline V gene has CDR1 KGHSH and CDR2 LQKENI. The study's findings and limits: In a later analysis, at a false discovery rate of 0.05, 17,000 or so TCR beta sequences matched HLA alleles. There were several of the most significant clusters that appeared linked to common viral pathogens in a later analysis. For most TCR sequences rarity was the rule, although some public TCRs occurred in many donors.

The genes are TRBV18 and TRBJ2-7, with D maybe TRBD1 (5 bases). The TCR sequence derives from a middle-aged man in good health and CMV-seropositive. The specimen was PBMCs. As DNA, the CDR3 is TGTGCCAGCTCACCGGACAATCCTTCCTACGAGCAGTACTTC. Translating it yields CASSPDNPSYEQYF. Full variable domain (remainder filled in from reference TRBV18 and TRBJ2-7): NAGVMQNPRHLVRRRGQEARLRCSPMKGHSHVYWYRQLPEEGLKFMVYLQKENIIDESGMPKERFSAEFPKEGPSILRIQQVVRGDSAAYFCASSPDNPSYEQYFGPGTRLTVT.